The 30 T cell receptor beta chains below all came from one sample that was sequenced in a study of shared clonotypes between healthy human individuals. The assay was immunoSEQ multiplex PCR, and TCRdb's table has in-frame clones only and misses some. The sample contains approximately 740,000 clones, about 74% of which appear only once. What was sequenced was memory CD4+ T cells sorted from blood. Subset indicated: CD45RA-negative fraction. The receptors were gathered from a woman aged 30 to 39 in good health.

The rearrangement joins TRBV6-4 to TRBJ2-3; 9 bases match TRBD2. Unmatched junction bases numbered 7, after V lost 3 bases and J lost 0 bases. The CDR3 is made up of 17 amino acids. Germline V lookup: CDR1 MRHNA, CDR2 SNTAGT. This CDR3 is CASSESWSGRSTDTQYF. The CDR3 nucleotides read TGTGCCAGCAGTGAGAGTTGGAGCGGGAGGAGCACAGATACGCAGTATTTT.

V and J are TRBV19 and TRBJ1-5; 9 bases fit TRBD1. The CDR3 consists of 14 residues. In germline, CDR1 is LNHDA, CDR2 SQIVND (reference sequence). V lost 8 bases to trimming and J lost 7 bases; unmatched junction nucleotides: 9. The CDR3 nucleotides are TGTGCCAGTGGGGGAACAGGGGGCCGGCAGCCCCAGCATTTT. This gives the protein CASGGTGGRQPQHF. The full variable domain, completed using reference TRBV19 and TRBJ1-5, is DGGITQSPKYLFRKEGQNVTLSCEQNLNHDAMYWYRQDPGQGLRLIYYSQIVNDFQKGDIAEGYSVSREKKESFPLTVTSAQKNPTAFYLCASGGTGGRQPQHFGDGTRLSIL.

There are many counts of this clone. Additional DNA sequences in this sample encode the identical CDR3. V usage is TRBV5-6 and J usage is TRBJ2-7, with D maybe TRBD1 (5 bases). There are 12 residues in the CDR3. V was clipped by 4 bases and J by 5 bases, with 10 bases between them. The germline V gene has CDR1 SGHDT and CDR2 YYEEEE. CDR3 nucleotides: TGTGCCAGCAGCCCCGGACAAGACGAGCAGTACTTC. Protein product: CASSPGQDEQYF.

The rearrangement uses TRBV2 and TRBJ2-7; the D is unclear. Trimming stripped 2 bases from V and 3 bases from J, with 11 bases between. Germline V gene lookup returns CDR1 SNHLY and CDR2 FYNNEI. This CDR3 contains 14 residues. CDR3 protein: CASSEWAENYEQYF. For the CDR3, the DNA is TGTGCCAGCAGTGAATGGGCAGAAAACTACGAGCAGTACTTC.

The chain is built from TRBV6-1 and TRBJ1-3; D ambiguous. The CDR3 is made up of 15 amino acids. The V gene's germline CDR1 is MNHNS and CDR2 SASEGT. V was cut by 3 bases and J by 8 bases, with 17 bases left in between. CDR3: CASSDIFSGRDTIYF. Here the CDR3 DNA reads TGTGCCAGCAGTGATATCTTCTCGGGTAGGGACACCATATATTTT.

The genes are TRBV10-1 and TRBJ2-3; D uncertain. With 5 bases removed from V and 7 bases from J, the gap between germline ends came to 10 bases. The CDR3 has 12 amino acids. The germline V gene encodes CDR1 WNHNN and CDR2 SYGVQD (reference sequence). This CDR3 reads CASSSPGNTQYF. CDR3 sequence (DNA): TGCGCCAGCAGTTCTCCTGGGAATACGCAGTATTTT.

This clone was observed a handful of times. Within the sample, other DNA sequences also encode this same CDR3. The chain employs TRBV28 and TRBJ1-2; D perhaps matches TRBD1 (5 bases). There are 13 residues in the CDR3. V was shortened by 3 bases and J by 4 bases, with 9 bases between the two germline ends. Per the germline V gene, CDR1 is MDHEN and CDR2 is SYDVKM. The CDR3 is CASSLRGSYGYTF. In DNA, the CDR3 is TGTGCCAGCAGTTTGAGGGGTAGCTATGGCTACACCTTC.

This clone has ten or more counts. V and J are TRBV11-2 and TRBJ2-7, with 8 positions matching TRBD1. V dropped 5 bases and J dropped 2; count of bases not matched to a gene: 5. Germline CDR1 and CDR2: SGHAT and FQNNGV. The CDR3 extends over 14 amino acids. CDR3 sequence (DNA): TGTGCCAGCAGCACACAGGGGGGAACCTACGAGCAGTACTTC. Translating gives CASSTQGGTYEQYF. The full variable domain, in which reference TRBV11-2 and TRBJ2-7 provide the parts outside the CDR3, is EAGVAQSPRYKIIEKRQSVAFWCNPISGHATLYWYQQILGQGPKLLIQFQNNGVVDDSQLPKDRFSAERLKGVDSTLKIQPAKLEDSAVYLCASSTQGGTYEQYFGPGTRLTVT.

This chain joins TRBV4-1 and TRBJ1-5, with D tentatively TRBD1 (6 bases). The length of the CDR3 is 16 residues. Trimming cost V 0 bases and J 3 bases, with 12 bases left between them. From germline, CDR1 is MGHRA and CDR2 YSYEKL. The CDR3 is CASSQDRAGVNQPQHF. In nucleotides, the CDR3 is TGCGCCAGCAGCCAAGATCGGGCAGGGGTCAATCAGCCCCAGCATTTT.

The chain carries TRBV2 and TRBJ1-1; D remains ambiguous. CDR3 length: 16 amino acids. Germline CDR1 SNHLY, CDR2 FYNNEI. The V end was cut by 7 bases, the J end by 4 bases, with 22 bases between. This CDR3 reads CASTYPAGVEATEAFF. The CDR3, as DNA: TGTGCCAGCACCTACCCGGCCGGGGTCGAGGCCACTGAAGCTTTCTTT.

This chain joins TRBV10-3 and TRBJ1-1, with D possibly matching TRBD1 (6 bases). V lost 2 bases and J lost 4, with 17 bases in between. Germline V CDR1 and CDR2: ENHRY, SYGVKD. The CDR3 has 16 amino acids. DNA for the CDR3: TGTGCCATCAGTGAGGTGGAGGGGGACGGTGCCACTGAAGCTTTCTTT. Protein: CAISEVEGDGATEAFF.

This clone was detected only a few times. CDR3 residues: CASSPLRGLAGPQETQYF. CDR3 sequence (DNA): TGTGCCAGCAGCCCCCTTCGGGGACTAGCGGGCCCGCAAGAGACCCAGTACTTC. V gene TRBV7-2 combines with J gene TRBJ2-5, with 12 bases identical to TRBD2. Per germline, CDR1 SGHTA and CDR2 FQGNSA. V lost 5 bases, J lost 2 bases, and 12 bases stayed unmatched. The CDR3 sequence is 18 residues long.

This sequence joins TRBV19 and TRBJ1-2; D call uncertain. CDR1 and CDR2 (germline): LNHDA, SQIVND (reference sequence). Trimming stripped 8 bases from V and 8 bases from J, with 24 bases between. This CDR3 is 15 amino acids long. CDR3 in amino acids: CASQDGTPVSRGYTF. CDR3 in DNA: TGTGCCAGTCAAGACGGAACCCCTGTTTCGAGAGGCTACACCTTC.

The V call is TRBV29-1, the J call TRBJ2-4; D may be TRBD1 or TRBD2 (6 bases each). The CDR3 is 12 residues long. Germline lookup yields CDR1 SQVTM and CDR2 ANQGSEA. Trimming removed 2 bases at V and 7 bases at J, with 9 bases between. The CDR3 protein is CSVEQGRNIQYF. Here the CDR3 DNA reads TGCAGCGTTGAACAGGGGAGGAACATTCAGTACTTC.

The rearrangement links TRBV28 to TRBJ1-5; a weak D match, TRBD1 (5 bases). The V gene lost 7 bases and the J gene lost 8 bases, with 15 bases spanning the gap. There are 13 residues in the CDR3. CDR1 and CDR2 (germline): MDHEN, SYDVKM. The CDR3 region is CASNRDGVKPQHF. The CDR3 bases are TGTGCCAGCAACCGGGACGGGGTGAAGCCCCAGCATTTT.

This CDR3 reads CSVKSPESVKLFF. CDR3 coding DNA: TGCAGCGTGAAAAGTCCGGAAAGTGTGAAACTGTTTTTT. This chain connects TRBV29-1 to TRBJ1-4; D is unresolved. CDR3 size: 13 residues. V shed 6 bases and J shed 11 bases, with 19 bases lying between them. Germline V lookup: CDR1 SQVTM, CDR2 ANQGSEA.

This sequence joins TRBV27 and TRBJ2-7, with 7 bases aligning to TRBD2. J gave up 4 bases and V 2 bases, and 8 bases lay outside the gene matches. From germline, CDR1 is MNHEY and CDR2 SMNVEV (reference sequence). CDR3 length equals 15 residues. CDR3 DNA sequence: TGTGCCAGCAGTTTAAGGAGCGGGGTGACTTACGAGCAGTACTTC. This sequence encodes CASSLRSGVTYEQYF.

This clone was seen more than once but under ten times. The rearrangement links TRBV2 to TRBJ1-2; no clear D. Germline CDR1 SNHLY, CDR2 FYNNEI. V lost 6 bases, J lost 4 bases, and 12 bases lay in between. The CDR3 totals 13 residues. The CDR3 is CASSPPQLYGYTF. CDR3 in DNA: TGTGCCAGCAGCCCCCCACAACTCTATGGCTACACCTTC.

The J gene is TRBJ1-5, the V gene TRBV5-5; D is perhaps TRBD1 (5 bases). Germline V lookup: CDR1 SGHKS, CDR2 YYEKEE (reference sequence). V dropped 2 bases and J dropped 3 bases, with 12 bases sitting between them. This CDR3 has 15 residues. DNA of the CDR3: TGTGCCAGCAGCTTTTTAGACAGTTACAATCAGCCCCAGCATTTT. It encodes CASSFLDSYNQPQHF. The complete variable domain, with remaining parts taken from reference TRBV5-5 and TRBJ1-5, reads DAGVTQSPTHLIKTRGQQVTLRCSPISGHKSVSWYQQVLGQGPQFIFQYYEKEERGRGNFPDRFSARQFPNYSSELNVNALLLGDSALYLCASSFLDSYNQPQHFGDGTRLSIL.

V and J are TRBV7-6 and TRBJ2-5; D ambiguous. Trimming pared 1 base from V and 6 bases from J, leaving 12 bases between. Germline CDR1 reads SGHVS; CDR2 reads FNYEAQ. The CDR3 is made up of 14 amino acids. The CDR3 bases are TGTGCCAGCAGCTTAGATTACCAGCGTCAGACCCAGTACTTC. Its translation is CASSLDYQRQTQYF. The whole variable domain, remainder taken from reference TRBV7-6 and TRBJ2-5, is GAGVSQSPRYKVTKRGQDVALRCDPISGHVSLYWYRQALGQGPEFLTYFNYEAQQDKSGLPNDRFSAERPEGSISTLTIQRTEQRDSAMYRCASSLDYQRQTQYFGPGTRLLVL.

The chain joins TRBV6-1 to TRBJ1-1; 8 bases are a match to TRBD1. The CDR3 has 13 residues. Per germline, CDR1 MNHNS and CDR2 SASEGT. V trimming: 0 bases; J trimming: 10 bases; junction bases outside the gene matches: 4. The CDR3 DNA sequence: TGTGCCAGCAGTGAAGCGGGACAGGAAAGAGCTTTCTTT. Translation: CASSEAGQERAFF.

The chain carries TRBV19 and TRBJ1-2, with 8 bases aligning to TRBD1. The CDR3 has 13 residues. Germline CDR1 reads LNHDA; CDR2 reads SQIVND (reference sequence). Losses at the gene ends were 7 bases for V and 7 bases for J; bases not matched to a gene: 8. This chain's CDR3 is CASKARTGSGYTF. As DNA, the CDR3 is TGTGCCAGTAAGGCCCGGACAGGGTCTGGCTACACCTTC.

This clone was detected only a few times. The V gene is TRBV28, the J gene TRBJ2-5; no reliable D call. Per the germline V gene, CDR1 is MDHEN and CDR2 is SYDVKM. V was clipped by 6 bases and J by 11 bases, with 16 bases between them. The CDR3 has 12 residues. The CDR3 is CASSPTGQRQYF. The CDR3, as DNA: TGTGCCAGCAGCCCCACGGGTCAAAGGCAGTACTTC.

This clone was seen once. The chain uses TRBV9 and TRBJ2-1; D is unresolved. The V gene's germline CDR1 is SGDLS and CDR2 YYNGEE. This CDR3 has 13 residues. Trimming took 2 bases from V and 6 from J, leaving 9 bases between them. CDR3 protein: CASSVGPLNEQFF. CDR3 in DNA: TGTGCCAGCAGCGTCGGGCCCCTCAATGAGCAGTTCTTC.

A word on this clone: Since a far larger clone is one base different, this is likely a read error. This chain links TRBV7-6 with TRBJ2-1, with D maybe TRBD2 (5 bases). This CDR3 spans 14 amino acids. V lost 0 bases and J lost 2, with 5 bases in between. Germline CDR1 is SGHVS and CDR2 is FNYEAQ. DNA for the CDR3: TGTGCCAGCAGCTTAGCGGGAGCCTACAATGAGCAGTTCTTC. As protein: CASSLAGAYNEQFF.

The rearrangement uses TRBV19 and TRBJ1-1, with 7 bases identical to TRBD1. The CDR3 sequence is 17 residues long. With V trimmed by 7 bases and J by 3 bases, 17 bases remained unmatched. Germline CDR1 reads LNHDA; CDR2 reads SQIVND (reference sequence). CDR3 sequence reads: CASTPLGRGSLDTEAFF. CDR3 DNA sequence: TGTGCCAGTACCCCCCTTGGCAGGGGGAGTTTGGACACTGAAGCTTTCTTT.

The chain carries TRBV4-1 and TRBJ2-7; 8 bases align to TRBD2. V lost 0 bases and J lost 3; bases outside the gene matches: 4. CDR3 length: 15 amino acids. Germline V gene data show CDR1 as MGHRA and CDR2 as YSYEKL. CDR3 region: CASSQERLAGYEQYF. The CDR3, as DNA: TGCGCCAGCAGCCAAGAACGGCTAGCGGGCTACGAGCAGTACTTC.

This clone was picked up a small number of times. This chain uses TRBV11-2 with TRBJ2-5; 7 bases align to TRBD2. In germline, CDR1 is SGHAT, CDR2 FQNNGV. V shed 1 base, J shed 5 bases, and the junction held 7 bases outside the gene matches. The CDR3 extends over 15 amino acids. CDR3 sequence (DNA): TGTGCCAGCAGCTTAGTAGTGGGAGGGATGGAGACCCAGTACTTC. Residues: CASSLVVGGMETQYF.

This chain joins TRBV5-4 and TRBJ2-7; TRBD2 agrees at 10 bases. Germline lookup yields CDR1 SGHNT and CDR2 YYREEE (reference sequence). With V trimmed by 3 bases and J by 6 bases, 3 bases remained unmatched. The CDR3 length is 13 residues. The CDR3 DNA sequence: TGTGCCAGCAGCTACCGACTAGCGGGCGAGCAGTACTTC. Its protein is CASSYRLAGEQYF.

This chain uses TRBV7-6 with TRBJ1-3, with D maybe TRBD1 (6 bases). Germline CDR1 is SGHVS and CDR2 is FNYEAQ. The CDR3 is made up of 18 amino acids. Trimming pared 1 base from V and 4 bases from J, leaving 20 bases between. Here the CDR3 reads CASSLVAPKQGTGNTIYF. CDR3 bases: TGTGCCAGCAGCTTAGTCGCCCCAAAACAGGGTACGGGAAACACCATATATTTT.